This paragraph reports one T cell receptor beta chain. These data originate in a study of blood T cell repertoires in COVID-19. For the study at large: In each case, the material was cDNA or gDNA derived from T cells, B-cell-depleted T cells, or PBMCs.

CDR1 LNHDA and CDR2 SQIVND come from the germline V gene (reference sequence). The V end was cut by 6 bases, the J end by 0 bases, with 21 bases between. CDR3 size: 18 residues. Generated by immunoSEQ multiplex PCR, the TCRdb table keeps only in-frame clones and is missing some. Seen here are 300,000 to 450,000 clones, 70% to 90% observed once, and the top ten hold 3%. J is TRBJ1-5 and V is TRBV19, with D possibly TRBD1 on 6 matching bases. This sequence originates from a woman in her twenties or thirties with COVID-19, enrolled during active disease. The source material was peripheral blood. The CDR3, as DNA: TGTGCCAGTAGGGCCAGGGGACCCTCTTATCATAGCAATCAGCCCCAGCATTTT. It is translated as CASRARGPSYHSNQPQHF. The full variable domain, rest sourced from reference TRBV19 and TRBJ1-5, is DGGITQSPKYLFRKEGQNVTLSCEQNLNHDAMYWYRQDPGQGLRLIYYSQIVNDFQKGDIAEGYSVSREKKESFPLTVTSAQKNPTAFYLCASRARGPSYHSNQPQHFGDGTRLSIL.